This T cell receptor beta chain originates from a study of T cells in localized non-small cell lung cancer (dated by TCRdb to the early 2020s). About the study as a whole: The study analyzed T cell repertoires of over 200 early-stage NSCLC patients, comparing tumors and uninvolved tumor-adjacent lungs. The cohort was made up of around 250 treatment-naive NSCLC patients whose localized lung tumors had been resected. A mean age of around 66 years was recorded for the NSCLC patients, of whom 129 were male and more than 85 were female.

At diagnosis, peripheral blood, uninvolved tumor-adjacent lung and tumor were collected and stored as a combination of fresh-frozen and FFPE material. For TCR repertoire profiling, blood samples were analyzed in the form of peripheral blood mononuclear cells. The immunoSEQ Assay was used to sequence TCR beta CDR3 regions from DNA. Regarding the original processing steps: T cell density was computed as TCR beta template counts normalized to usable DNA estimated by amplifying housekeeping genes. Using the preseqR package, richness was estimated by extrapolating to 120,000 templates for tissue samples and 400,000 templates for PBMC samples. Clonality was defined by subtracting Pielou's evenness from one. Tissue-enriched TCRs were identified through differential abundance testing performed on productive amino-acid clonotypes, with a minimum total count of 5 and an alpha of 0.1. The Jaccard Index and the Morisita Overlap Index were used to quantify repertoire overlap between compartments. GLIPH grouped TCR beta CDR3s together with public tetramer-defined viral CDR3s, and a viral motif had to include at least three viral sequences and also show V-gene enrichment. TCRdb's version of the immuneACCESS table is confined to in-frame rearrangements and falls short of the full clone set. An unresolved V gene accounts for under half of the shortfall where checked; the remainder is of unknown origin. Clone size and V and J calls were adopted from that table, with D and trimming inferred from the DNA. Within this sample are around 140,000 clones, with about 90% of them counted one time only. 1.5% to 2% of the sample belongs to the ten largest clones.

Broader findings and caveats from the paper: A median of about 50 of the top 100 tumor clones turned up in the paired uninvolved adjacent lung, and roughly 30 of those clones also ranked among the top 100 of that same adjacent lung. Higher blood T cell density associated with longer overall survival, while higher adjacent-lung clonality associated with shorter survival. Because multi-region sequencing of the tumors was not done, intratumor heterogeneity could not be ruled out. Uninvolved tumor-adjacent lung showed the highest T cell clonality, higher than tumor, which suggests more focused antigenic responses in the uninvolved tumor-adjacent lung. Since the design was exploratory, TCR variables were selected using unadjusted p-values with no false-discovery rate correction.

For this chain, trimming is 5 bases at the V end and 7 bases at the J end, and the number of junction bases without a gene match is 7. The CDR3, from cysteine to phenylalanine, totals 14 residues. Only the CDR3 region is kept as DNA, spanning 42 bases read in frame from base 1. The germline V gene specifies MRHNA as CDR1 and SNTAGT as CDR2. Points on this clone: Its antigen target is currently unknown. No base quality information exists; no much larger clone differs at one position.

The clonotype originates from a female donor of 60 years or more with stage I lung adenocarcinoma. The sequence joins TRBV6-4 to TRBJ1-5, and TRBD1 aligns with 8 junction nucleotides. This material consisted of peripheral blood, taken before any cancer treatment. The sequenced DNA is TGTGCCAGCAGTCGAACAGGGGGGGAACAGCCCCAGCATTTT. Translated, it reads CASSRTGGEQPQHF.